This T cell receptor (beta chain) was obtained from a study of T cells after yellow fever vaccination (dated by TCRdb to between 2018 and 2020). Regarding the research as a whole: Libraries from fractions with low cell numbers were prepared with the SMART-Seq v4 Ultra Low Input RNA kit. To track T-cell clones before and after primary and booster YFV17D yellow fever vaccination, bulk TCR alpha and beta repertoires were sequenced longitudinally. Two healthy male donors made up the cohort, one aged 18 to 29 years and the other aged 30 to 40 years. Blood samples were taken at several timepoints before and after primary and secondary immunization, and bulk PBMC replicates and cell subsets were isolated. The full study reports these points: A small fraction of clonotypes appeared in both the CD4 and CD8 compartments, likely as a result of convergent recombination. Computational filtering was needed because FACS-sorted repertoires could contain abundant contaminating clonotypes from the bulk population. The study included only two donors, which limits how far the findings can be generalized. The secondary T-cell response was weaker than the primary response but faster, peaking on day 5 instead of day 15. Most clones expanded after primary vaccination were re-detected after the booster (just under 97% of CD4 and 80% to 90% of CD8), suggesting broad memory maintenance.

Explained via the paper, the treatment or condition label denotes: live attenuated yellow fever vaccine strain. Two biological replicates of bulk PBMCs were collected at each blood-draw timepoint. A standard Ficoll-Paque protocol was used to isolate PBMCs from peripheral blood. TriZol was used to extract RNA from bulk PBMCs, CD4 and CD8 fractions, and dextramer-positive and dextramer-negative fractions. As regards this clonotype: Its antigen is still unknown. No base qualities exist here, and no much larger clone lies one base off it.

From the cysteine up to the phenylalanine, the CDR3 has a length of 14 residues. This entry keeps only the CDR3 DNA: 42 bases, framed from base 1. V loses 6 bases of germline sequence and J loses 1 base, and the interval between the two ends is 12 bases. From a lookup of the germline V gene, CDR1 and CDR2 are MDHEN and SYDVKM. TCR cDNA was synthesized by 5'RACE template switching, through which a universal primer site and unique molecular identifiers were introduced. Priming of cDNA synthesis was performed from both the TCR alpha and TCR beta constant segments. Libraries were amplified in two PCR steps, with sample barcodes and sequencing adapters added in the second step. Libraries were sequenced on Illumina HiSeq 2500 (2x100 bp) or NovaSeq (2x150 bp). The source study handled its data this way. Demultiplexing of reads and collapsing into UMI consensus sequences were performed with MIGEC, and V(D)J alignment was carried out with MiXCR. Clonotypes responding to the vaccine were identified with edgeR on replicate PBMC samples, with the criteria of FDR below 0.01 and a log2 fold change above 5 up to day 15. Each bulk clonotype received a CD4 or CD8 identity based on whether the sequenced CD4 or CD8 repertoire contained that clonotype at higher abundance. The public reads were reanalyzed by TCRdb: fastp trimming at Q25, MiXCR alignment, in-frame beta chains only. When rows share a CDR3 protein, they turn into one entry using the most common DNA and genes. The V and J calls come from TCRdb's annotation, not from the publication. Across this sample there are approximately 600,000 distinct CDR3 sequences, with 9% to 15% seen only once. The ten largest account for 14% to 15% of the sample.

This receptor was taken from a man younger than 45 who received the YFV17D yellow fever vaccine. The material sequenced was PBMCs, taken on the day of the yellow fever booster vaccination. The rearranged chain carries TRBV28 and TRBJ1-2, with the D gene call left open. The DNA sequence is given as TGTGCCAGCAGCTACTTTGGGGTTAACTATGGCTACACCTTC. Translated, it reads CASSYFGVNYGYTF.